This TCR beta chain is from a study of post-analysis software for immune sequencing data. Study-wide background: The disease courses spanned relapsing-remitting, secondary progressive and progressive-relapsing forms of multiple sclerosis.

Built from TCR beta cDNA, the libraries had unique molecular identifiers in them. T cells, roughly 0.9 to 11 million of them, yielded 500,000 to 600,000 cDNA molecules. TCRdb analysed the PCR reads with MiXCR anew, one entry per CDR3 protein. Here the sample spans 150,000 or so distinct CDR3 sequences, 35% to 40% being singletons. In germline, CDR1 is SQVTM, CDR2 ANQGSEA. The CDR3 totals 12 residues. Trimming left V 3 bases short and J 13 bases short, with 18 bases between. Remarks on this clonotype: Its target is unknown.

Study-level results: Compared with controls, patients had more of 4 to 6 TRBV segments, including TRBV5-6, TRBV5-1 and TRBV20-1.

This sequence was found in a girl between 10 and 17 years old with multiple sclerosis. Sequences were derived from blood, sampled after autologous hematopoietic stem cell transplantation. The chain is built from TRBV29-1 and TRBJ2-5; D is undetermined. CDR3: CSVDVGSLERYF. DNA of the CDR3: TGCAGCGTTGACGTGGGGTCCCTCGAGCGGTACTTC.